What follows describes a single T cell receptor beta chain. The data were taken from a study of OX40 agonist ivuxolimab in advanced cancers. This table comes from immunoSEQ multiplex PCR, and its TCRdb copy is limited to in-frame clones, with some not included. This table holds over 55,000 clones, about four fifths found once. V was pared by 3 bases and J by 3 bases, with 24 bases between. Germline CDR1 MDHEN, CDR2 SYDVKM. CDR3 length equals 19 residues. The sequence was collected from an adult with an advanced solid tumor such as melanoma, head and neck, liver or kidney cancer. This specimen consisted of CD4+ or CD8+ T cells sorted from blood, obtained in a trial of the OX40 agonist ivuxolimab. This chain uses TRBV28 with TRBJ1-5; D not certain. For the CDR3, the DNA is TGTGCCAGCAGTTTTTTTCGGGTTTCGGCGGGTATTAACAATCAGCCCCAGCATTTT. This codes for CASSFFRVSAGINNQPQHF. The complete variable domain, with remaining parts taken from reference TRBV28 and TRBJ1-5, reads DVKVTQSSRYLVKRTGEKVFLECVQDMDHENMFWYRQDPGLGLRLIYFSYDVKMKEKGDIPEGYSVSREKKERFSLILESASTNQTSMYLCASSFFRVSAGINNQPQHFGDGTRLSIL.